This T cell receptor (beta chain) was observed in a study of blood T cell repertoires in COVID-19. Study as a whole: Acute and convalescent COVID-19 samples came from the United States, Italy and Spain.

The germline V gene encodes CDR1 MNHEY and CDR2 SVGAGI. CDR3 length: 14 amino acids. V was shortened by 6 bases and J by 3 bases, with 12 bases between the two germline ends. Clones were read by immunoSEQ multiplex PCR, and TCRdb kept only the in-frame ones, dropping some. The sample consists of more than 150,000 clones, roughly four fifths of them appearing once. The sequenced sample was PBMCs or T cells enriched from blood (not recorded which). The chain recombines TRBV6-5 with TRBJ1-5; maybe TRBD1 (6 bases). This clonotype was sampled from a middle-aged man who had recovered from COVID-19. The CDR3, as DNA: TGTGCCAGCAGCCCCGGACAGCTCAATCAGCCCCAGCATTTT. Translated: CASSPGQLNQPQHF.